The clone carrying this T cell receptor beta chain appeared a few times. From the RT-PCR reads, TCRdb called clonotypes with MiXCR, one entry per CDR3 protein. Of some 880,000 distinct CDR3 sequences in the sample, roughly 18% were seen once. This specimen comes from a study of patients and donors after allogeneic stem cell transplantation. The sequenced material came from blood, either unsorted or a sorted T cell fraction (not recorded which). The sequence derives from a human donor who was either an allogeneic HSCT recipient or a stem cell or donor lymphocyte infusion donor (not recorded which). It is not recorded whose cells these are; they may come from a transplant donor.

In nucleotides, the CDR3 is TGTGCCAGCAGTTTACGGAGCAATGAAGCTTTCTTT. It is translated as CASSLRSNEAFF. The gene calls are TRBV12-3 or TRBV12-4 and TRBJ1-1; D ambiguous. V dropped 2 bases and J dropped 7 bases, with 8 bases sitting between them. The CDR3 length is 12 residues.